What follows are 9 T cell receptor beta chains derived from one specimen sequenced in a study of CD8 T cells in ankylosing spondylitis. A single record per CDR3 protein comes from TCRdb applying MiXCR to the 5' RACE reads. The repertoire holds around 300,000 distinct CDR3 sequences, with about 20% as singletons. The sequenced sample was blood, either unsorted or a sorted T cell fraction (not recorded which). The receptors were gathered from a female donor with ankylosing spondylitis or in good health (not recorded which).

This clonotype occurred a few times. The V gene is TRBV2, the J gene TRBJ2-7, with D maybe TRBD1 (6 bases). V was trimmed by 8 bases and J by 9 bases, leaving 23 bases between them. This CDR3 is 14 amino acids long. The V gene's germline CDR1 is SNHLY and CDR2 FYNNEI. CDR3 nucleotide sequence: TGTGCCAGCCCGAAGGACAGAGATACTACGAGGCAGTACTTC. Amino acids: CASPKDRDTTRQYF.

This clonotype has a handful of counts. The chain links TRBV7-2 to TRBJ2-7, with 10 nucleotides matching TRBD1. The trim removed 1 base at V and 2 bases at J, leaving 2 bases unmatched. Looked up from germline, CDR1 is SGHTA and CDR2 is FQGNSA. The CDR3 length is 15 residues. The CDR3 DNA sequence: TGTGCCAGCAGCTTAGGACAGGGGGCGACCTACGAGCAGTACTTC. Its translation: CASSLGQGATYEQYF.

This clonotype was counted only a few times. The V and J genes are TRBV7-6 and TRBJ2-7; 10 nucleotides match TRBD2. This CDR3 is 15 amino acids long. Germline V lookup: CDR1 SGHVS, CDR2 FNYEAQ. Trimming took 0 bases from V and 5 from J; bases not matched to a gene: 4. This CDR3 is CASSLAASGSNEQYF. The CDR3 bases are TGTGCCAGCAGCTTAGCGGCTAGCGGGAGTAACGAGCAGTACTTC. Supplemented by reference TRBV7-6 and TRBJ2-7, the full variable domain reads GAGVSQSPRYKVTKRGQDVALRCDPISGHVSLYWYRQALGQGPEFLTYFNYEAQQDKSGLPNDRFSAERPEGSISTLTIQRTEQRDSAMYRCASSLAASGSNEQYFGPGTRLTVT.

The chain joins TRBV6-5 to TRBJ1-4; D is unresolved. The CDR3 loop spans 11 amino acids. Germline CDR1 is MNHEY and CDR2 is SVGAGI. Trimming shortened V by 9 bases and J by 8 bases, and 10 bases separated the two germline ends. The CDR3 is CARSSREKLFF. The CDR3 nucleotides are TGTGCCAGATCGTCGAGGGAAAAACTGTTTTTT.

The chain has TRBV4-3 and TRBJ2-5, with D unclear. Trimming shortened V by 0 bases and J by 4 bases, and 12 bases separated the two germline ends. CDR3 length: 15 amino acids. The germline gives CDR1 LGHNA, CDR2 YSLEER. The CDR3 is CASSQEVSGLETQYF. The CDR3 nucleotides read TGCGCCAGCAGCCAAGAAGTCTCAGGTCTAGAGACCCAGTACTTC.

V is TRBV6-5 and J is TRBJ2-6; D remains unclear. V was trimmed by 4 bases and J by 4 bases, leaving 5 bases between them. This CDR3 is 13 amino acids long. From germline, CDR1 is MNHEY and CDR2 SVGAGI. The CDR3 nucleotides read TGTGCCAGCAGTTGGTTAGGGGCCAACGTCCTGACTTTC. Translated: CASSWLGANVLTF.

The J gene is TRBJ2-2, the V gene TRBV6-2 or TRBV6-3; no clear D gene. Trimming stripped 1 base from V and 4 bases from J, with 7 bases between. This CDR3 comprises 14 residues. The germline V gene has CDR1 MNHEY and CDR2 SVGEGT. The DNA for the CDR3 is TGTGCCAGCAGTTACTTTATGGCCACCGGGGAGCTGTTTTTT. Its protein product is CASSYFMATGELFF.

This clonotype has a count of ten or more. This sequence joins TRBV12-3 or TRBV12-4 and TRBJ2-2; tentative D call: TRBD2 (5 bases). The V gene lost 3 bases and the J gene lost 2 bases, with 7 bases spanning the gap. The CDR3 has 14 amino acids. DNA for the CDR3: TGTGCCAGCAGTTTCCTAGCAAACACCGGGGAGCTGTTTTTT. It is translated as CASSFLANTGELFF.

The chain couples TRBV7-2 to TRBJ2-7; D possibly uses TRBD1 or TRBD2 (5 bases each). Per germline, CDR1 SGHTA and CDR2 FQGNSA. The CDR3 has 14 residues. V lost 0 bases to trimming and J lost 6 bases, with 12 bases between them. The CDR3, as DNA: TGTGCCAGCAGCTTAGCGGTCGGGACCTCCGAGCAGTACTTC. Its protein is CASSLAVGTSEQYF.